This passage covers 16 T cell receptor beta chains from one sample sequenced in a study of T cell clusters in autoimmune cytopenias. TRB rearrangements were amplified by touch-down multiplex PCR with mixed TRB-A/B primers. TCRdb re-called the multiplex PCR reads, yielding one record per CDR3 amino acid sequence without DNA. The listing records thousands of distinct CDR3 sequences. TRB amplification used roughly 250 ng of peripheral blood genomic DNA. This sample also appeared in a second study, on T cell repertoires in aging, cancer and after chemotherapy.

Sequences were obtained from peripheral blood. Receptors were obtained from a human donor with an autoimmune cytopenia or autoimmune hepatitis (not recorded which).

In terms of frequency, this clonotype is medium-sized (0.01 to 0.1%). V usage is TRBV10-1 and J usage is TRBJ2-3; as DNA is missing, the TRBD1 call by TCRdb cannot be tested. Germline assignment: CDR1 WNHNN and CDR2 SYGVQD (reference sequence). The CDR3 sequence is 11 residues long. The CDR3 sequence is CASSQGGTQYF.

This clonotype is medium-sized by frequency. CDR3 residues: CASSDQDSPYEQYF. The rearrangement links TRBV6-2 or TRBV6-3 to TRBJ2-7. CDR1 is MNHEY, CDR2 SVGEGT, per germline. The length of the CDR3 is 14 residues.

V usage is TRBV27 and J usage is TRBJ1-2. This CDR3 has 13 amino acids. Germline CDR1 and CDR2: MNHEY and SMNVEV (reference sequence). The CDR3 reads CASSSSLRYGYTF.

CDR3: CSARDRRTGPNGYTF. V gene TRBV20-1 combines with J gene TRBJ1-2; the D call from TCRdb, TRBD1, cannot be confirmed without DNA. Per germline, CDR1 DFQATT and CDR2 SNEGSKA (reference sequence). The CDR3 covers 15 residues.

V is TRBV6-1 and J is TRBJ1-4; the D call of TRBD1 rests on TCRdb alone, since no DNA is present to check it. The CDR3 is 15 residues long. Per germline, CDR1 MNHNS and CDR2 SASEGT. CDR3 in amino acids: CASSESGQGSEKLFF.

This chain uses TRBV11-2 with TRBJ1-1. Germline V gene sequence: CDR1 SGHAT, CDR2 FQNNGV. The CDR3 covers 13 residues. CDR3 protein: CASSLEENTEAFF. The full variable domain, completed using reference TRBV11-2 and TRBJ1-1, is EAGVAQSPRYKIIEKRQSVAFWCNPISGHATLYWYQQILGQGPKLLIQFQNNGVVDDSQLPKDRFSAERLKGVDSTLKIQPAKLEDSAVYLCASSLEENTEAFFGQGTRLTVV.

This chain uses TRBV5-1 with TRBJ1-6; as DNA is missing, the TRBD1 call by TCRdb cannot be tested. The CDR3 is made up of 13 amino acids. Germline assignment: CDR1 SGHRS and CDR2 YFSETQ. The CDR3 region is CASSLTGSSPLHF. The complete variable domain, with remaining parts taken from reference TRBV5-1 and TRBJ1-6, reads KAGVTQTPRYLIKTRGQQVTLSCSPISGHRSVSWYQQTPGQGLQFLFEYFSETQRNKGNFPGRFSGRQFSNSRSEMNVSTLELGDSALYLCASSLTGSSPLHFGNGTRLTVT.

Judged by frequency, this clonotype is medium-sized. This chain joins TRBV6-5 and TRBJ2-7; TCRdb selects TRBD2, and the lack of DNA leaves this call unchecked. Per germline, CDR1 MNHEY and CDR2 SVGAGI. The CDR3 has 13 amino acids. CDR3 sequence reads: CASRAGAPYEQYF.

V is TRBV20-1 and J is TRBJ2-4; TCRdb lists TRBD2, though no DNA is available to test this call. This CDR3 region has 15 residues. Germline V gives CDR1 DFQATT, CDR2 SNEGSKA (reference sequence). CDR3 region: CSASGTSGPKNIQYF.

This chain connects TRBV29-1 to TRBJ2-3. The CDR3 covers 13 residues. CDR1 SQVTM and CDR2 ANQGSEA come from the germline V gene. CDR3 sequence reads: CSVAGASTDTQYF.

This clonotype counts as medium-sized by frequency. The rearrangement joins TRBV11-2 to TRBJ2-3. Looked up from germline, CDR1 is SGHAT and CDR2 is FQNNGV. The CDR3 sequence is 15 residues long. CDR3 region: CASSLDSRGTDTQYF.

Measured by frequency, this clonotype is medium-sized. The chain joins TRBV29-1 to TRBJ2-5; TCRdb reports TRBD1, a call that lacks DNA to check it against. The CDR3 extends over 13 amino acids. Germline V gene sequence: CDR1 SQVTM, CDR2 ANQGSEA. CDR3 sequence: CSVGKGQQETQYF.

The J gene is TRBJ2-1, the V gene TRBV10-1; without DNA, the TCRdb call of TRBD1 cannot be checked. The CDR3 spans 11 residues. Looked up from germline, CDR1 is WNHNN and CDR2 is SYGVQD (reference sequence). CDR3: CASGTRDEQFF.

CDR3 region: CASSEGRNTEAFF. The V gene is TRBV19, the J gene TRBJ1-1; TCRdb's D call of TRBD1 is untestable without DNA. CDR3 length: 13 residues. Germline V gene lookup returns CDR1 LNHDA and CDR2 SQIVND (reference sequence).

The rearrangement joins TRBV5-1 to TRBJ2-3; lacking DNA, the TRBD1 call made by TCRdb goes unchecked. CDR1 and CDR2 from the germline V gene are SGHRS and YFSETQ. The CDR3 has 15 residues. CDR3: CASSRDRASTDTQYF.

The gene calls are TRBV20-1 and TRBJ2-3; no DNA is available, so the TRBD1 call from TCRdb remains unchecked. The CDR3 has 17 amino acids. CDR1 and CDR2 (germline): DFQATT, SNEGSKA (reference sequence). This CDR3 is CSARDPQTGGARDTQYF.